These 26 T cell receptor beta chains came from one sample sequenced in a study of blood T cell repertoires in COVID-19. Some clones are missing from TCRdb's copy, which holds only in-frame ones; the method was immunoSEQ multiplex PCR. The sample holds about 220,000 clones, 75% to 85% seen once. Sequencing input: peripheral blood. These receptors all stem from a woman in her seventies with COVID-19, enrolled during active disease.

The V gene is TRBV10-3, the J gene TRBJ2-3; the match to TRBD2 covers 9 bases. Germline CDR1 and CDR2: ENHRY and SYGVKD. The V segment lost 4 bases and the J segment 2 bases; nucleotides outside the gene matches: 4. There are 15 residues in the CDR3. CDR3 sequence reads: CAISGASGDTDTQYF. The CDR3 nucleotides read TGTGCCATCAGTGGGGCTAGCGGGGACACAGATACGCAGTATTTT.

This clone has just one count. V and J are TRBV6-5 and TRBJ2-3; D possibly corresponds to TRBD1 (5 bases). Trimming removed 0 bases from V and 3 bases from J, with 10 bases in between. The V gene's germline CDR1 is MNHEY and CDR2 SVGAGI. The CDR3 runs to 15 residues. In nucleotides, the CDR3 is TGTGCCAGCAGTTACTCGGGGCAGAGTACAGATACGCAGTATTTT. This gives the protein CASSYSGQSTDTQYF.

This clone occurred a few times. This chain uses TRBV6-6 with TRBJ1-1; D is uncertain. CDR3 size: 13 residues. Germline-derived CDR1 and CDR2 are MNHNY and SVGAGI (reference sequence). V was trimmed by 5 bases and J by 3 bases, leaving 10 bases between them. In DNA form, the CDR3 reads TGTGCCAGCAGTCCGGAGACTGACACTGAAGCTTTCTTT. It encodes CASSPETDTEAFF.

This chain uses TRBV24-1 with TRBJ1-2; unclear D gene. Germline values: CDR1 KGHDR, CDR2 SFDVKD. V dropped 4 bases and J dropped 8 bases, with 13 bases sitting between them. The CDR3 runs 13 residues. CDR3 in amino acids: CATSDSHGVGYTF. The CDR3 bases are TGTGCCACCAGTGACTCCCACGGGGTGGGCTACACCTTC.

CDR3: CASSLRGLAGAGTDTQYF. Here the CDR3 DNA reads TGTGCCAGCAGCTTAAGGGGACTAGCGGGAGCCGGCACAGATACGCAGTATTTT. V usage is TRBV7-3 and J usage is TRBJ2-3, with TRBD2 matching over 14 bases. This CDR3 region has 18 residues. The junction had 4 bases not matched to a gene; V was cut back by 1 base and J by 1 base. The germline V gene encodes CDR1 SGHTA and CDR2 FQGTGA. Using reference TRBV7-3 and TRBJ2-3 for the parts outside the CDR3, the full variable domain is GAGVSQTPSNKVTEKGKYVELRCDPISGHTALYWYRQSLGQGPEFLIYFQGTGAADDSGLPNDRFFAVRPEGSVSTLKIQRTERGDSAVYLCASSLRGLAGAGTDTQYFGPGTRLTVL.

This chain uses TRBV6-5 with TRBJ2-5; 7 bases are shared with TRBD1. This CDR3 is built from 13 residues. Germline CDR1 reads MNHEY; CDR2 reads SVGAGI. After removal of 7 bases from V and 2 bases from J, the junction contained 4 bases not matched to a gene. For the CDR3, the DNA is TGTGCCAGCACCCTGACAGGGCAAGAGACCCAGTACTTC. This gives the protein CASTLTGQETQYF.

J is TRBJ1-3 and V is TRBV5-1; D is perhaps TRBD1 (5 bases). The CDR3 extends over 16 amino acids. Germline lookup yields CDR1 SGHRS and CDR2 YFSETQ. Trimming pared 7 bases from V and 0 bases from J, leaving 17 bases between. DNA for the CDR3: TGCGCCAGCTCGCCGTTAGGGGCTGGCTCTGGAAACACCATATATTTT. This translates into CASSPLGAGSGNTIYF.

This clone was observed a few times. The chain employs TRBV4-1 and TRBJ1-2; D is possibly TRBD1 (5 bases). Germline V lookup: CDR1 MGHRA, CDR2 YSYEKL. The CDR3 is made up of 13 amino acids. V gave up 3 bases and J gave up 6 bases, with 11 bases separating them. In nucleotides, the CDR3 is TGCGCCAGCAGCCAGGGACTGAGGGATGGCTACACCTTC. The encoded protein is CASSQGLRDGYTF.

This chain uses TRBV5-1 with TRBJ1-1; D is perhaps TRBD1 (5 bases). Trimming took off 4 bases at V and 0 bases at J, with 13 bases between the two ends. CDR3 length: 15 amino acids. Germline CDR1 reads SGHRS; CDR2 reads YFSETQ. The CDR3 loop reads CASSERGTVNTEAFF. The CDR3 DNA reads TGCGCCAGCAGCGAGCGCGGGACGGTGAACACTGAAGCTTTCTTT.

The chain couples TRBV6-5 to TRBJ1-3; D not certain. Germline values: CDR1 MNHEY, CDR2 SVGAGI. Trimming removed 6 bases from V and 4 bases from J, with 13 bases in between. This CDR3 contains 14 residues. The CDR3 region has the DNA TGTGCCAGCAGCGCTGACCCAGGAGGAAACACCATATATTTT. Translating it yields CASSADPGGNTIYF.

This chain uses TRBV5-1 with TRBJ1-6, with D possibly being TRBD1 (6 bases). The V end was cut by 0 bases, the J end by 8 bases, with 12 bases between. The CDR3 loop spans 15 amino acids. The germline CDR1 and CDR2 sequences are SGHRS and YFSETQ. Here the CDR3 DNA reads TGCGCCAGCAGCTTGGCGGGGTCAGGGGATTCACCCCTCCACTTT. Residues: CASSLAGSGDSPLHF.

The V and J genes are TRBV3-1 (or the pseudogene TRBV3-2) and TRBJ1-6, with unresolved D. In germline, CDR1 is LGHDT, CDR2 YNNKEL (reference sequence). The V end lost 0 bases, the J end lost 8 bases, and 8 bases lay between the germline ends. The CDR3 runs to 14 residues. The DNA for the CDR3 is TGTGCCAGCAGCCAAGATCCCCTAGATTCACCCCTCCACTTT. Its protein is CASSQDPLDSPLHF.

J is TRBJ2-7 and V is TRBV2; 12 bases fit TRBD1. The ends lost 6 bases at V and 0 bases at J; junction bases unmatched: 3. The CDR3 consists of 15 residues. Germline CDR1 reads SNHLY; CDR2 reads FYNNEI. CDR3 sequence reads: CASSGTGGASYEQYF. The CDR3 DNA follows: TGTGCCAGCAGCGGGACAGGGGGCGCCTCCTACGAGCAGTACTTC.

The chain employs TRBV4-2 and TRBJ1-2, with unresolved D. Trimming cost V 0 bases and J 5 bases, with 10 bases left between them. Germline CDR1 reads LGHNA; CDR2 reads YNFKEQ. The CDR3 is 14 amino acids. The CDR3 nucleotides are TGTGCCAGCAGCCAAGACAGTTCGGGTTATGGCTACACCTTC. Translating it yields CASSQDSSGYGYTF.

The chain links TRBV11-3 to TRBJ2-4, with 7 bases lining up with TRBD1. Germline-derived CDR1 and CDR2 are SGHNT and YENEEA. The CDR3 is 14 residues long. Trimming at V came to 5 bases and at J to 1 base, leaving 2 bases not matched to a gene. The CDR3 loop reads CASSQDRAKNIQYF. The DNA for the CDR3 is TGTGCCAGCAGCCAGGACAGGGCCAAAAACATTCAGTACTTC.

The chain joins TRBV11-2 to TRBJ2-2, with TRBD1 matching 9 bases. CDR1 is SGHAT and CDR2 is FQNNGV in the germline V gene. V lost 6 bases and J lost 6; bases outside the gene matches: 11. The CDR3 is 16 residues long. The CDR3 DNA is TGTGCCAGCAGGGCAAACAGGGGGCGCACCGCCGGGGAGCTGTTTTTT. Residues: CASRANRGRTAGELFF.

This chain uses TRBV5-5 with TRBJ2-4; possibly TRBD2 for D (5 bases). Germline CDR1 is SGHKS and CDR2 is YYEKEE (reference sequence). V was pared by 3 bases and J by 6 bases, with 19 bases between. This CDR3 comprises 16 residues. CDR3 residues: CASSYGLVLGGNIQYF. The CDR3 nucleotides are TGTGCCAGCAGCTATGGGTTGGTACTAGGTGGAAACATTCAGTACTTC.

This chain joins TRBV7-8 and TRBJ1-1; tentative D call: TRBD1 (6 bases). V was pared by 0 bases and J by 2 bases, with 7 bases between. This CDR3 spans 14 amino acids. Germline CDR1 is SGHVS and CDR2 is FQNEAQ. The CDR3 DNA is TGTGCCAGCAGCTTAGCGGGGGCAAACACTGAAGCTTTCTTT. As protein: CASSLAGANTEAFF.

The chain couples TRBV5-8 to TRBJ1-2, with TRBD1 matching over 11 bases. The germline gives CDR1 SGHTS, CDR2 YDEGEE. The junction had 8 bases not matched to a gene; V was cut back by 2 bases and J by 8 bases. The CDR3 length is 15 residues. CDR3 nucleotide sequence: TGTGCCAGCAGCTTCAGAGGACAGGGGGCATTCGGCTACACCTTC. As protein: CASSFRGQGAFGYTF.

The chain carries TRBV19 and TRBJ1-2; 10 bases fit TRBD1. In germline, CDR1 is LNHDA, CDR2 SQIVND (reference sequence). V was clipped by 5 bases and J by 8 bases; unmatched bases: 8. The CDR3 has 14 residues. The CDR3 here is CASSAGTGAGGYTF. The CDR3 DNA reads as TGTGCCAGTAGTGCAGGGACAGGGGCTGGCGGCTACACCTTC. Complete variable domain (other parts from reference TRBV19 and TRBJ1-2): DGGITQSPKYLFRKEGQNVTLSCEQNLNHDAMYWYRQDPGQGLRLIYYSQIVNDFQKGDIAEGYSVSREKKESFPLTVTSAQKNPTAFYLCASSAGTGAGGYTFGSGTRLTVV.

A word on this clone: Other DNA variants within this sample encode the same CDR3. This chain uses TRBV29-1 with TRBJ1-2; maybe TRBD1 (6 bases). CDR1 and CDR2 from the germline V gene are SQVTM and ANQGSEA. The V end was cut by 2 bases, the J end by 5 bases, with 12 bases between. The CDR3 extends over 13 amino acids. CDR3 nucleotide sequence: TGCAGCGTTGAATCAGGGGATGGGTATGGCTACACCTTC. It specifies CSVESGDGYGYTF.

The chain is built from TRBV15 and TRBJ1-1, with 7 positions matching TRBD1. The germline gives CDR1 LNHNV, CDR2 YYDKDF (reference sequence). The CDR3 contains 14 residues. V lost 1 base to trimming and J lost 11 bases; unmatched junction nucleotides: 10. CDR3 loop: CATSRVSAGGTAFF. CDR3 bases: TGTGCCACCAGCAGAGTTTCAGCAGGGGGAACGGCTTTCTTT.

The V call is TRBV5-1, the J call TRBJ1-2; tentatively, D is TRBD1 (6 bases). Germline CDR1 and CDR2: SGHRS and YFSETQ. The CDR3 sequence is 14 residues long. V dropped 4 bases and J dropped 4 bases, with 14 bases sitting between them. The CDR3 sequence: CASSAQDSLYGYTF. In nucleotides, the CDR3 is TGCGCCAGCAGCGCCCAGGACAGCCTCTATGGCTACACCTTC.

The rearrangement joins TRBV7-2 to TRBJ2-2; 7 bases are shared with TRBD1. Germline-derived CDR1 and CDR2 are SGHTA and FQGNSA. The J segment lost 8 bases and the V segment lost 5 bases, leaving 8 bases of the junction unmatched. The CDR3 length is 14 residues. The CDR3 protein is CASSMTGLYGELFF. CDR3 nucleotide sequence: TGTGCCAGCAGCATGACAGGGTTATATGGGGAGCTGTTTTTT.

The rearrangement joins TRBV11-3 to TRBJ2-3; D is undetermined. The germline CDR1 and CDR2 sequences are SGHNT and YENEEA. This CDR3 spans 14 amino acids. V lost 4 bases, J lost 2 bases, and 10 bases lay in between. For the CDR3, the DNA is TGTGCCAGCAGCTCCTCGGCGGTCACAGATACGCAGTATTTT. The encoded protein is CASSSSAVTDTQYF.

This sequence joins TRBV2 and TRBJ2-1; TRBD2 might be the D (6 bases). V was cut by 3 bases and J by 8 bases, with 17 bases left in between. CDR1 is SNHLY, CDR2 FYNNEI, per germline. The CDR3 runs to 15 residues. The CDR3 loop is CASSEAPGVSDEQFF. CDR3 nucleotides: TGTGCCAGCAGTGAGGCCCCGGGGGTAAGCGATGAGCAGTTCTTC.